This T cell receptor beta chain stems from a study of read filtering for tumor transcriptome and immune sequencing. Study at large: DNase treatment preceded whole-transcriptome library preparation. TCR-mapped reads were about 4 to 10.27 million with IR-seq versus roughly 75 to 1,300 with RNA-seq.

Sampling of bone marrow took place during active disease in every patient. CDR1 SGHKS and CDR2 YYEKEE come from the germline V gene (reference sequence). V shed 1 base and J shed 5 bases, with 26 bases lying between them. The CDR3 has 19 residues. Findings and caveats of the study: IR-seq captured clonotypes deeper and more reliably than RNA-seq.

On this clonotype itself: Its antigen is as yet unknown.

Molecular barcoded adaptors covering alpha/delta and beta/gamma chains were used on 400 to 450 ng RNA. TCRdb analysed the reads with MiXCR anew, one entry per CDR3 protein. The repertoire holds some 46,000 distinct CDR3 sequences, with around 19% as singletons. The J gene is TRBJ2-3, the V gene TRBV5-5, with D hard to call. The sequence was obtained from a donor aged 40 or older with multiple myeloma. Sequencing used a population of CD138-negative cells sorted from bone marrow. The DNA of the CDR3 is TGTGCCAGCAGCTTGCAGTTGATATGGAGCGATGCAGGTCGAGATACGCAGTATTTT. This encodes CASSLQLIWSDAGRDTQYF. Combining the CDR3 with reference TRBV5-5 and TRBJ2-3 gives the whole variable domain DAGVTQSPTHLIKTRGQQVTLRCSPISGHKSVSWYQQVLGQGPQFIFQYYEKEERGRGNFPDRFSARQFPNYSSELNVNALLLGDSALYLCASSLQLIWSDAGRDTQYFGPGTRLTVL.